This entry lists 10 T cell receptor beta chains sequenced from one sample in a study of cytomegalovirus exposure and HLA in healthy donors. The PCR contained 60 Vbeta and 13 Jbeta primers. The table came from immunoSEQ multiplex PCR; TCRdb's copy has only in-frame clones and leaves some out. The data show roughly 140,000 clones, about three quarters seen once. The sample was PBMCs. The receptor set was obtained from a man aged 18-30 years in good health and CMV-seronegative.

The chain employs TRBV7-6 and TRBJ2-5, with TRBD2 as a possible D gene (7 bases). V was shortened by 2 bases and J by 3 bases, with 13 bases between the two germline ends. The CDR3 loop spans 15 amino acids. Germline-derived CDR1 and CDR2 are SGHVS and FNYEAQ. The CDR3, as DNA: TGTGCCAGCAGCTTAATGCGCGGGGGCGAAGAGACCCAGTACTTC. Translated, it gives CASSLMRGGEETQYF.

The chain carries TRBV7-7 and TRBJ2-1, with D possibly matching TRBD1 (6 bases). Trimming removed 0 bases at V and 7 bases at J, with 13 bases between. The CDR3 length is 15 residues. Germline CDR1 is SSHAT and CDR2 is FNYEAQ (reference sequence). CDR3 in DNA: TGTGCCAGCAGCTTAGCGCCGGCAGGGGTGAATGAGCAGTTCTTC. Residues: CASSLAPAGVNEQFF.

This clone was seen a handful of times. V usage is TRBV6-1 and J usage is TRBJ2-7, with 11 nucleotides matching TRBD2. Germline V gene sequence: CDR1 MNHNS, CDR2 SASEGT. V was clipped by 8 bases and J by 3 bases; unmatched bases: 0. There are 12 residues in the CDR3. CDR3 in amino acids: CASGTSGYEQYF. The CDR3 region has the DNA TGTGCCAGCGGGACTAGCGGCTACGAGCAGTACTTC.

The V gene is TRBV5-6, the J gene TRBJ2-7, with 9 bases matching TRBD1. Trimming took 3 bases from V and 0 from J; bases not matched to a gene: 4. CDR1 and CDR2 from the germline V gene are SGHDT and YYEEEE. This CDR3 has 15 residues. The CDR3 protein is CASSWGTGISYEQYF. CDR3 coding DNA: TGTGCCAGCAGCTGGGGGACAGGGATCTCCTACGAGCAGTACTTC.

The V and J genes are TRBV13 and TRBJ2-3; possible D gene TRBD2, 6 bases. Germline-derived CDR1 and CDR2 are PRHDT and FYEKMQ (reference sequence). The CDR3 spans 17 residues. V was pared by 0 bases and J by 0 bases, with 13 bases between. Here the CDR3 DNA reads TGTGCCAGCAGCTTAGGGGGAGGCGGACCTAGCACAGATACGCAGTATTTT. This codes for CASSLGGGGPSTDTQYF.

The genes are TRBV27 and TRBJ2-5; tentatively, D is TRBD1 (5 bases). Germline assignment: CDR1 MNHEY and CDR2 SMNVEV (reference sequence). There are 14 residues in the CDR3. Trimming cost V 1 base and J 5 bases, with 11 bases left between them. DNA of the CDR3: TGTGCCAGCAGTTTATGGGGCCCCAGTGAGACCCAGTACTTC. It codes for CASSLWGPSETQYF.

The chain carries TRBV5-6 and TRBJ2-7; TRBD2 is a possible D gene (5 bases). CDR3 length: 13 amino acids. Germline CDR1 is SGHDT and CDR2 is YYEEEE. V was shortened by 1 base and J by 7 bases, with 12 bases between the two germline ends. CDR3 in DNA: TGTGCCAGCAGCTTGAAACCGGGGTATGAGCAGTACTTC. Translation: CASSLKPGYEQYF.

The chain combines TRBV7-6 with TRBJ2-1; 10 nucleotides agree with TRBD2. The V segment lost 2 bases and the J segment 0 bases; nucleotides outside the gene matches: 1. CDR1 SGHVS and CDR2 FNYEAQ come from the germline V gene. The CDR3 spans 16 residues. The CDR3: CASSLSGRGSYNEQFF. The CDR3 DNA reads TGTGCCAGCAGCTTAAGCGGGAGGGGCTCCTACAATGAGCAGTTCTTC.

This clone was seen more than once but under ten times. The chain uses TRBV19 and TRBJ1-5, with no clear D. Trimming removed 3 bases at V and 4 bases at J, with 13 bases between. The CDR3 spans 15 residues. In germline, CDR1 is LNHDA, CDR2 SQIVND (reference sequence). CDR3 loop: CASSIRRVRNQPQHF. CDR3 bases: TGTGCCAGTAGTATCCGGCGGGTGAGGAATCAGCCCCAGCATTTT.

This chain links TRBV5-4 with TRBJ1-1, with D perhaps matching TRBD1 (6 bases). Trimming took 5 bases from V and 1 from J, leaving 12 bases between them. Germline CDR1 reads SGHNT; CDR2 reads YYREEE (reference sequence). The length of the CDR3 is 14 residues. The CDR3 protein is CASRRTRGNTEAFF. CDR3 bases: TGTGCCAGCAGACGAACCAGGGGGAACACTGAAGCTTTCTTT.